The present T cell receptor (beta chain) was sequenced within a study of radiotherapy plus CTLA-4 blockade in lung cancer (dated by TCRdb to between 2017 and 2018). Regarding the complete study: Objective responses were observed in around 20% of enrolled patients, and disease control was achieved in roughly 29%. Findings and caveats that apply to the study as a whole: After treatment with radiotherapy and ipilimumab, TCR clones that originated in tumors expanded in peripheral blood. Increased serum interferon-beta after radiation, together with early dynamic changes in blood T cell clones, were reported to be the strongest predictors of response.

V lost 4 bases and J lost 9 bases; the stretch between them is 19 bases long. The CDR3 goes from the cysteine to the phenylalanine over 13 residues. Only CDR3 DNA remains: 39 bases, in frame from the first base. In the germline V gene (reference sequence), CDR1 corresponds to GTSNPN and CDR2 to SVGIG. In this study, focal radiation therapy paired with CTLA-4 blockade (ipilimumab) was tested in patients who had chemo-refractory metastatic non-small-cell lung cancer. With respect to this clone: What antigen it recognizes has not been identified. No per-base quality is available; no much larger clone lies one base away.

Libraries were prepared through the immunoSEQ multiplex PCR assay. TCRdb's version of the immuneACCESS table is confined to in-frame rearrangements and falls short of the full clone set. An unresolved V gene accounts for under half of the shortfall where checked; the remainder is of unknown origin. The sample contains fewer than 70,000 clones, 65% to 80% of them found a single time. The ten largest make up roughly 10% of the sample. Sequences were derived from peripheral blood, sampled from a patient treated with radiotherapy plus ipilimumab. This clonotype originated in a human donor with non-small cell lung cancer who had a complete response to radiotherapy plus ipilimumab. The V and J segments used are TRBV30 and TRBJ2-7; TRBD1 might be the D gene, on 5 matching bases. CDR3 loop: CAWNSDRTLGQYF. In nucleotides, the sequence is TGTGCCTGGAACAGTGACAGAACCTTGGGGCAGTACTTC.